The TCR beta chain described here comes from a study of CD8+CD57+ T cells in acquired aplastic anemia. About the study: Yields of DNA that came from sorted CD4+ and CD8+ cells averaged approximately 3.5 ug.

V trimming: 6 bases; J trimming: 4 bases; junction bases outside the gene matches: 11. The CDR3 totals 16 residues. Germline V gene data show CDR1 as SEHNR and CDR2 as FQNEAQ (reference sequence). Investigators profiled TCR beta VDJ and CDR3 from genomic DNA template. TCRdb passed the reads through MiXCR, listing each CDR3 protein once. The data contain roughly 300,000 distinct CDR3 sequences, roughly three fifths of them singletons. A few counts support this clonotype. No antigen is known for it. General study points: CD8+ Simpson's diversity did not differ significantly between patients and controls. Between patients and controls, around 30 CD8+ CDR3 sequences were found in common.

V and J are TRBV7-9 and TRBJ2-5; TRBD2 matches at 10 bases. The TCR sequence derives from a human donor with severe aplastic anemia or a healthy control (not recorded which). Material: sorted CD4+, CD8+, or CD8+CD57+ T cells (not recorded which) from PBMCs. The DNA for the CDR3 is TGTGCCAGCAGGCTTGGGCTAGCGGGGGAAGGAGAGACCCAGTACTTC. This codes for CASRLGLAGEGETQYF.